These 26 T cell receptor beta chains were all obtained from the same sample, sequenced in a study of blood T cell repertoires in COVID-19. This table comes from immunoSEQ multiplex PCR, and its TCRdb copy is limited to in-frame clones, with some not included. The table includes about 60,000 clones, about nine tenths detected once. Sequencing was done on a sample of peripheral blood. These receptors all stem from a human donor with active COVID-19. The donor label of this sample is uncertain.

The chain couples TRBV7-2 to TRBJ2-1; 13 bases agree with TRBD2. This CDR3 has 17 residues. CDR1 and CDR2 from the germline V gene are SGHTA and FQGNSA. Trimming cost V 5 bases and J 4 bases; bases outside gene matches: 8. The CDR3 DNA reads TGTGCCAGCAGCCCTAGGACTAGCGGGAGTTTATACAATGAGCAGTTCTTC. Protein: CASSPRTSGSLYNEQFF.

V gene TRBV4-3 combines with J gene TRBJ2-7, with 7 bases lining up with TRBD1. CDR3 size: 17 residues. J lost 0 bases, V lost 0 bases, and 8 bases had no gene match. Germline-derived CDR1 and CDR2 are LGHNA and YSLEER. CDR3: CASSQELGTANSYEQYF. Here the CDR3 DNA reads TGCGCCAGCAGCCAAGAGTTGGGGACAGCAAACTCCTACGAGCAGTACTTC.

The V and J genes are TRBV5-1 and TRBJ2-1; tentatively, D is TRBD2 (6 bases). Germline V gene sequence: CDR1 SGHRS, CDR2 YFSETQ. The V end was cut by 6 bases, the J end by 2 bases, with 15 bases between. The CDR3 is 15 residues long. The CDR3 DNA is TGCGCCAGCACCCGTAGTGGGGGGACCTACAATGAGCAGTTCTTC. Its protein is CASTRSGGTYNEQFF.

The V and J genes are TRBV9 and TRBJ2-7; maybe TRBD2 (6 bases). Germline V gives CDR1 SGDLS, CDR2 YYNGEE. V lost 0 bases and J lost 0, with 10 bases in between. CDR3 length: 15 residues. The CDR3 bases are TGTGCCAGCAGCGTAGAACCGGGAGCCTCCTACGAGCAGTACTTC. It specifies CASSVEPGASYEQYF.

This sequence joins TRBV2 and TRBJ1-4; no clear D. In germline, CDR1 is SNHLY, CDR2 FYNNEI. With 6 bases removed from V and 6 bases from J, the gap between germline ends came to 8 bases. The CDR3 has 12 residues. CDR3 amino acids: CASRGGDEKLFF. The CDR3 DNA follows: TGTGCCAGCAGGGGAGGCGATGAAAAACTGTTTTTT.

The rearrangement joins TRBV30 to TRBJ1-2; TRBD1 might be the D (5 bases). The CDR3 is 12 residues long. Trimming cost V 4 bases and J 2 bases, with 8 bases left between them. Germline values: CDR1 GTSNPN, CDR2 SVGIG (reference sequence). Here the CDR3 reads CAWMEGNYGYTF. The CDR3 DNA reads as TGTGCCTGGATGGAGGGGAACTATGGCTACACCTTC.

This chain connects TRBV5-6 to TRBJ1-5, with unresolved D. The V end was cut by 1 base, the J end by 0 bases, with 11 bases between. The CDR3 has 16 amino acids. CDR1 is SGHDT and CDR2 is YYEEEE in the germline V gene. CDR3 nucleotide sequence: TGTGCCAGCAGCTTGTGGGGAGGCAATAGCAATCAGCCCCAGCATTTT. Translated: CASSLWGGNSNQPQHF.

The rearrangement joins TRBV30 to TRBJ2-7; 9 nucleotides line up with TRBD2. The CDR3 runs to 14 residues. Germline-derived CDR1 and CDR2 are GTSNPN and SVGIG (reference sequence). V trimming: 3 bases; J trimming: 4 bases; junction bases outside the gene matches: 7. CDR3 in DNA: TGTGCCTGGAGAGGTAGCGGGAGAGGGTACGAGCAGTACTTC. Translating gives CAWRGSGRGYEQYF.

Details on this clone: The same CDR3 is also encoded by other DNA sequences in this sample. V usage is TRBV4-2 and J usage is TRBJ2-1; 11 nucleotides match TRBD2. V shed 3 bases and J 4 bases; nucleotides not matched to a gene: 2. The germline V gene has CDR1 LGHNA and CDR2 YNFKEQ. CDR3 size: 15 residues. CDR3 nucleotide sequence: TGTGCCAGCAGCCAGGGACTAGCGGCGTACAATGAGCAGTTCTTC. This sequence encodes CASSQGLAAYNEQFF.

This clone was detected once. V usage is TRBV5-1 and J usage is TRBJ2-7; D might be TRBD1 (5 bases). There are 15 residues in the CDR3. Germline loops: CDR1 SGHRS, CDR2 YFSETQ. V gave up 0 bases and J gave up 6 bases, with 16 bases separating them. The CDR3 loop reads CASSLAGARQGEQYF. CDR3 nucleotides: TGCGCCAGCAGCTTGGCCGGTGCGCGTCAGGGCGAGCAGTACTTC. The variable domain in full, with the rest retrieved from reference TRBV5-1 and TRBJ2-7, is KAGVTQTPRYLIKTRGQQVTLSCSPISGHRSVSWYQQTPGQGLQFLFEYFSETQRNKGNFPGRFSGRQFSNSRSEMNVSTLELGDSALYLCASSLAGARQGEQYFGPGTRLTVT.

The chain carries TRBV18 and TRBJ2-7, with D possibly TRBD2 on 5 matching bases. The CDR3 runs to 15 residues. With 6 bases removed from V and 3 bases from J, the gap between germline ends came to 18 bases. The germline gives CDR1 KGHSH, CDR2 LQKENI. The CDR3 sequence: CASSPVSQRFYEQYF. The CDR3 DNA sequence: TGTGCCAGCTCCCCGGTTTCCCAGCGGTTCTACGAGCAGTACTTC. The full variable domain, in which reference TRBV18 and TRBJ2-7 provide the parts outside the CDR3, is NAGVMQNPRHLVRRRGQEARLRCSPMKGHSHVYWYRQLPEEGLKFMVYLQKENIIDESGMPKERFSAEFPKEGPSILRIQQVVRGDSAAYFCASSPVSQRFYEQYFGPGTRLTVT.

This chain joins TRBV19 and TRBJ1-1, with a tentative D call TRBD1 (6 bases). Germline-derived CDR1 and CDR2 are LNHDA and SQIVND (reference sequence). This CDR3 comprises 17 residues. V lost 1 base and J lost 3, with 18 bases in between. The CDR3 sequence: CASSIAGTNFGDTEAFF. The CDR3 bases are TGTGCCAGTAGTATAGCGGGGACAAACTTTGGGGACACTGAAGCTTTCTTT.

As DNA, the CDR3 is TGTGCCAGCAGTCGGACTAGCGGAGGGGAAGAGACCCAGTACTTC. Its protein is CASSRTSGGEETQYF. The chain uses TRBV6-5 and TRBJ2-5, with 10 bases matching TRBD2. CDR1 is MNHEY and CDR2 is SVGAGI in the germline V gene. V shed 5 bases and J 3 bases; nucleotides not matched to a gene: 6. The CDR3 extends over 15 amino acids.

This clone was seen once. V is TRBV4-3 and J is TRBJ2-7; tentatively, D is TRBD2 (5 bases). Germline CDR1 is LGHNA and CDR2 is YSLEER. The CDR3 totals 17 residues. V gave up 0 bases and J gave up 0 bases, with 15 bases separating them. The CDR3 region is CASSQESGGSSSYEQYF. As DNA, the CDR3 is TGCGCCAGCAGCCAAGAAAGCGGTGGGTCGAGCTCCTACGAGCAGTACTTC.

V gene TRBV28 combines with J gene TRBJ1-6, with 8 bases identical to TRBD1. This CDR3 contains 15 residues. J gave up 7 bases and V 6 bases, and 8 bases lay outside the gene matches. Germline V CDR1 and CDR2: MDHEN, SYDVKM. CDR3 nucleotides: TGTGCCAGCAGACTCGGGACAGGTTTAAATTCACCCCTCCACTTT. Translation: CASRLGTGLNSPLHF.

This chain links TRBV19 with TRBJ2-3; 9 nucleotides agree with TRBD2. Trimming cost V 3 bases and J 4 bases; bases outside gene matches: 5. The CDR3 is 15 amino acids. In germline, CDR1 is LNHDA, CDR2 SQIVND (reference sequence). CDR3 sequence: CASSIVAGDPDTQYF. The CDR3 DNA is TGTGCCAGTAGTATTGTAGCGGGAGATCCAGATACGCAGTATTTT.

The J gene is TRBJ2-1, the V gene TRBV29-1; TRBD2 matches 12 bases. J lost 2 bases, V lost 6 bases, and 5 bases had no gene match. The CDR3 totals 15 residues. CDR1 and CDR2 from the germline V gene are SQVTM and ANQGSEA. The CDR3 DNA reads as TGCAGCGTATCACTAGCGGGGGGTACCTACAATGAGCAGTTCTTC. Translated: CSVSLAGGTYNEQFF.

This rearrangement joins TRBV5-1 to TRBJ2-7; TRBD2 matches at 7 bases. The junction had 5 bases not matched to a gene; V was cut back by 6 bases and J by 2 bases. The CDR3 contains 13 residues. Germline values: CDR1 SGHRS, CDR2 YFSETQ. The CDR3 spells CASTGTTTYEQYF. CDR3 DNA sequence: TGCGCCAGCACTGGGACTACCACCTACGAGCAGTACTTC.

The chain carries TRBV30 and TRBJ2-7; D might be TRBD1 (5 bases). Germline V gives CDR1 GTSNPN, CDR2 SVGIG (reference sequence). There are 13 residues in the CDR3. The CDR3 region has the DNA TGTGCTCTCAGGGTAGGTTCTTCCTACGAGCAGTACTTC. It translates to CALRVGSSYEQYF.

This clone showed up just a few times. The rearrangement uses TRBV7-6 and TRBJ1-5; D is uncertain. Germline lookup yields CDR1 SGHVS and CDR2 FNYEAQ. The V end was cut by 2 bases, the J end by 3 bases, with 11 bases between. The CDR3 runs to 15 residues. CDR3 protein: CASSLNFGYNQPQHF. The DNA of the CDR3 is TGTGCCAGCAGCTTAAATTTCGGGTACAATCAGCCCCAGCATTTT. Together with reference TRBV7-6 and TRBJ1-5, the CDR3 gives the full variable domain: GAGVSQSPRYKVTKRGQDVALRCDPISGHVSLYWYRQALGQGPEFLTYFNYEAQQDKSGLPNDRFSAERPEGSISTLTIQRTEQRDSAMYRCASSLNFGYNQPQHFGDGTRLSIL.

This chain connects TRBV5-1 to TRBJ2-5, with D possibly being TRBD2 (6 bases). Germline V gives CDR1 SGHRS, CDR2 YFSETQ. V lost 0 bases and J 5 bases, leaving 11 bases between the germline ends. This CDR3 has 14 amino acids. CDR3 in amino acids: CASSLAGGMETQYF. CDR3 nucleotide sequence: TGCGCCAGCAGCTTGGCCGGGGGTATGGAGACCCAGTACTTC.

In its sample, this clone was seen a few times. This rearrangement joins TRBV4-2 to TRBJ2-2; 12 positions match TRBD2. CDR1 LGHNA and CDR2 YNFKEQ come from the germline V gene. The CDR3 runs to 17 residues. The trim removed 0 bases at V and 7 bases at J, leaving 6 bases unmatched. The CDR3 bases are TGTGCCAGCAGCCAAGAACTAGCGGGAGGCCCGATCGGGGAGCTGTTTTTT. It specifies CASSQELAGGPIGELFF.

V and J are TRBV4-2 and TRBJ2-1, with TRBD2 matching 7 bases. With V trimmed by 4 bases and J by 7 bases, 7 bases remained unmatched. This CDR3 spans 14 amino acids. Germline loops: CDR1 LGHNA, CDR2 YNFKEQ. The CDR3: CASSRFGTNNEQFF. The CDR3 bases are TGTGCCAGCAGCCGTTTCGGGACTAATAATGAGCAGTTCTTC.

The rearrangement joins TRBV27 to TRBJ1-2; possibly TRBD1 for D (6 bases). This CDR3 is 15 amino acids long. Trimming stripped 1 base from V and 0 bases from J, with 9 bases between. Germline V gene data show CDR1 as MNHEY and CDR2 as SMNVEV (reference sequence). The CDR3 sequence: CASSLWDITNYGYTF. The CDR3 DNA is TGTGCCAGCAGTTTATGGGACATAACTAACTATGGCTACACCTTC.

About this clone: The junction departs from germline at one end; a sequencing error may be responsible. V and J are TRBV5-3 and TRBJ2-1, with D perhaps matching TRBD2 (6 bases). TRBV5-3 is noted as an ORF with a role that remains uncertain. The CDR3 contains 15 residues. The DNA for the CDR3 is TGTGCCAGAAGATTGGTCGGGGGAACTGGGAATGAGCAGTTCTTC. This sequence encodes CARRLVGGTGNEQFF.

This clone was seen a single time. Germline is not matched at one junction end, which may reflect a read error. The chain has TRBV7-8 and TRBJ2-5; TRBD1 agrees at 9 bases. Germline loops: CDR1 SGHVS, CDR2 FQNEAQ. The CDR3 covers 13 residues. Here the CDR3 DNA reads TGTGCCAGCAGCCCCCAGGGACAGGGTTTCGGGGACTTC. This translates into CASSPQGQGFGDF.